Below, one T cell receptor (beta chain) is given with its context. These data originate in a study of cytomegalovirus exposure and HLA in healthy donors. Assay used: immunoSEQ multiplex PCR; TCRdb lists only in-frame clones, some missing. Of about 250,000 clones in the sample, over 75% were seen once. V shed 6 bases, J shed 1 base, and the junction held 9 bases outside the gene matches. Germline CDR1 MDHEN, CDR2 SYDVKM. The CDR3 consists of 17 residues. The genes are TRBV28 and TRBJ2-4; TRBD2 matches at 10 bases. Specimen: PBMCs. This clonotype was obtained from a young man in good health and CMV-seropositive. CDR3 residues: CASRGTSDLRAKNIQYF. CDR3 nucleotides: TGTGCCAGCAGAGGGACTAGCGATTTGAGGGCCAAAAACATTCAGTACTTC. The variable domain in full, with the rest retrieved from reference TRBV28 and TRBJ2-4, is DVKVTQSSRYLVKRTGEKVFLECVQDMDHENMFWYRQDPGLGLRLIYFSYDVKMKEKGDIPEGYSVSREKKERFSLILESASTNQTSMYLCASRGTSDLRAKNIQYFGAGTRLSVL.